The sample holds one count of the clone carrying this T cell receptor (beta chain). This sample stems from a study of technical replicates of blood from several donors. Looked up from germline, CDR1 is SNHLY and CDR2 is FYNNEI. Trimming at V came to 6 bases and at J to 0 bases, leaving 11 bases not matched to a gene. The CDR3 is 17 residues long. Using immunoSEQ multiplex PCR, the repertoire was profiled, and TCRdb retains in-frame clones only, with some absent. This sample has some 60,000 clones, with about 95% found just once. Sequenced material: PBMCs. The clonotype originates from a human donor in good health. Some clones in this sample may be carry-over from other donors' samples. The chain uses TRBV2 and TRBJ2-7, with 10 bases matching TRBD2. The CDR3 spells CASRLSGGASPSYEQYF. CDR3 DNA sequence: TGTGCCAGCAGATTGAGCGGGGGGGCCAGTCCCTCCTACGAGCAGTACTTC.